A single sample is the source of the 25 T cell receptor beta chains below, sequenced in a study of blood T cell repertoires in COVID-19. Only in-frame clones appear in the TCRdb table, and some are missing; sequencing was by immunoSEQ multiplex PCR. The sample includes 200,000 to 300,000 clones, 80% to 85% of them seen just once. The sample comprised peripheral blood. The receptors derive from a woman aged 18-29 years with acute or convalescent COVID-19.

The chain uses TRBV5-4 and TRBJ2-2, with TRBD1 as a possible D gene (5 bases). Trimming took 4 bases from V and 0 from J, leaving 19 bases between them. The germline CDR1 and CDR2 sequences are SGHNT and YYREEE (reference sequence). CDR3 size: 18 residues. The CDR3 DNA sequence: TGTGCCAGCAGCATATTGATACAGGCACTCGCGAACACCGGGGAGCTGTTTTTT. This gives the protein CASSILIQALANTGELFF. Full variable domain (rest looked up from reference TRBV5-4 and TRBJ2-2): ETGVTQSPTHLIKTRGQQVTLRCSSQSGHNTVSWYQQALGQGPQFIFQYYREEENGRGNFPPRFSGLQFPNYSSELNVNALELDDSALYLCASSILIQALANTGELFFGEGSRLTVL.

As concerns this clone: Different DNA sequences within this sample yield the same CDR3. In nucleotides, the CDR3 is TGTGCCAGCAGTTTAGCGGGAGGAACCACCGGGGAGCTGTTTTTT. Residues: CASSLAGGTTGELFF. V is TRBV6-2 or TRBV6-3 and J is TRBJ2-2, with TRBD2 identical over 10 bases. Germline lookup yields CDR1 MNHEY and CDR2 SVGEGT. Trimming cost V 4 bases and J 4 bases; bases outside gene matches: 3. CDR3 length: 15 residues.

The V and J genes are TRBV11-2 and TRBJ2-4, with D possibly matching TRBD2 (7 bases). The germline CDR1 and CDR2 sequences are SGHAT and FQNNGV. The CDR3 consists of 17 residues. With 1 base removed from V and 3 bases from J, the gap between germline ends came to 16 bases. The CDR3 DNA sequence: TGTGCCAGCAGCTTAGGTGGGGGGGGCCAAAGCAAAAACATTCAGTACTTC. Translation gives CASSLGGGGQSKNIQYF.

The chain uses TRBV7-2 and TRBJ2-2, with 11 positions matching TRBD2. Losses at the gene ends were 4 bases for V and 0 bases for J; bases not matched to a gene: 7. Germline V gives CDR1 SGHTA, CDR2 FQGNSA. The CDR3 contains 18 residues. Here the CDR3 DNA reads TGTGCCAGCAGCTCTCGGACTAGCGGGCCGACGAACACCGGGGAGCTGTTTTTT. Amino acid sequence: CASSSRTSGPTNTGELFF.

The chain combines TRBV6-6 with TRBJ1-3, with a tentative D call TRBD1 (5 bases). Germline-derived CDR1 and CDR2 are MNHNY and SVGAGI (reference sequence). The V gene lost 7 bases and the J gene lost 0 bases, with 10 bases spanning the gap. The CDR3 is 14 residues long. This CDR3 is CASTGLSSGNTIYF. CDR3 in DNA: TGTGCCAGCACGGGACTGAGCTCTGGAAACACCATATATTTT.

The gene calls are TRBV27 and TRBJ1-5, with D possibly matching TRBD1 (5 bases). The V gene's germline CDR1 is MNHEY and CDR2 SMNVEV (reference sequence). There are 14 residues in the CDR3. V dropped 2 bases and J dropped 2 bases, with 7 bases sitting between them. The CDR3 protein is CASSLQGRNQPQHF. The CDR3 DNA is TGTGCCAGCAGTTTACAGGGTCGCAATCAGCCCCAGCATTTT.

The rearrangement uses TRBV4-3 and TRBJ2-1; TRBD2 matches at 13 bases. CDR3 length equals 14 residues. Germline CDR1 reads LGHNA; CDR2 reads YSLEER. Losses at the gene ends were 0 bases for V and 15 bases for J; bases not matched to a gene: 5. Here the CDR3 reads CASSQDRTSGGWFF. For the CDR3, the DNA is TGCGCCAGCAGCCAAGATAGGACTAGCGGGGGTTGGTTCTTC.

The chain joins TRBV11-2 to TRBJ2-7; 12 bases map to TRBD2. CDR3 length: 16 residues. Germline V gene data show CDR1 as SGHAT and CDR2 as FQNNGV. The V gene end was trimmed by 5 bases and the J gene end by 4 bases; junction bases not matched to a gene: 9. CDR3 loop: CASSARLAGVVYEQYF. Here the CDR3 DNA reads TGTGCCAGCAGCGCGAGACTAGCGGGAGTTGTTTACGAGCAGTACTTC.

CDR3 sequence reads: CASSDLPGITNEKLFF. CDR3 in DNA: TGTGCCAGCAGTGACCTCCCCGGGATAACTAATGAAAAACTGTTTTTT. The chain carries TRBV27 and TRBJ1-4; D not certain. From germline, CDR1 is MNHEY and CDR2 SMNVEV (reference sequence). The CDR3 sequence is 16 residues long. Deletions cut 5 bases from V and 1 base from J, with 14 bases between.

This clone was seen only a few times. The chain combines TRBV25-1 with TRBJ1-6; D may be TRBD1 (5 bases). The V end lost 4 bases, the J end lost 8 bases, and 15 bases lay between the germline ends. The CDR3 sequence is 15 residues long. Germline lookup yields CDR1 MGHDK and CDR2 SYGVNS. The CDR3 DNA follows: TGTGCCAGCAGTGGGGGGATCGGGGGATATTCACCCCTCCACTTT. Protein: CASSGGIGGYSPLHF.

The rearrangement joins TRBV7-9 to TRBJ2-2; possibly TRBD2 for D (6 bases). In germline, CDR1 is SEHNR, CDR2 FQNEAQ (reference sequence). The CDR3 covers 16 residues. V dropped 4 bases and J dropped 5 bases, with 17 bases sitting between them. The CDR3 coding sequence is TGTGCCAGCAGCTCGTCTAGCGACTCAACTACCGGGGAGCTGTTTTTT. Its protein is CASSSSSDSTTGELFF.

This sequence joins TRBV7-2 and TRBJ1-2; 8 bases agree with TRBD1. Germline CDR1 is SGHTA and CDR2 is FQGNSA. CDR3 length: 15 amino acids. The trim removed 5 bases at V and 8 bases at J, leaving 13 bases unmatched. In nucleotides, the CDR3 is TGTGCCAGCAGCGCAGGTCAGGGGGCTACCTACGGCTACACCTTC. It yields the protein CASSAGQGATYGYTF.

This chain uses TRBV6-5 with TRBJ1-2, with D perhaps matching TRBD1 (6 bases). Germline V gene data show CDR1 as MNHEY and CDR2 as SVGAGI. The CDR3 spans 15 residues. With 8 bases removed from V and 4 bases from J, the gap between germline ends came to 20 bases. The CDR3 coding sequence is TGTGCCAGCGGGGGCAGGCGGAACCGCCGCTATGGCTACACCTTC. Translating it yields CASGGRRNRRYGYTF.

As concerns this clone: One junction end does not reproduce the germline sequence, and a read error may be involved. Other DNA sequences within the sample encode an identical CDR3. The chain couples TRBV27 to TRBJ1-2; D may be TRBD1 (6 bases). Germline V lookup: CDR1 MNHEY, CDR2 SMNVEV (reference sequence). This CDR3 is 14 amino acids long. The CDR3 loop is CASSPNDRNRGYTF. CDR3 DNA: TGTGCCAGCAGCCCGAACGACAGGAATAGGGGCTACACCTTT.

The DNA of the CDR3 is TGCGCCAGCAGCAGAGCGGGGGGCGGGGAGACCCAGTACTTC. This sequence encodes CASSRAGGGETQYF. This chain joins TRBV5-1 and TRBJ2-5; TRBD2 matches 9 bases. V lost 4 bases and J lost 5; bases outside the gene matches: 6. The CDR3 sequence is 14 residues long. The germline CDR1 and CDR2 sequences are SGHRS and YFSETQ.

This chain uses TRBV14 with TRBJ1-1, with a weak D call TRBD1 (5 bases). V was shortened by 1 base and J by 1 base, with 13 bases between the two germline ends. The CDR3 is 16 amino acids. From germline, CDR1 is SGHDN and CDR2 FVKESK. CDR3 sequence reads: CASSQVWRGTNTEAFF. CDR3 DNA: TGTGCCAGCAGCCAAGTTTGGCGGGGGACGAACACTGAAGCTTTCTTT.

This clone was counted ten times or more. This chain joins TRBV4-2 and TRBJ2-7; 8 bases fit TRBD2. This CDR3 comprises 16 residues. V was clipped by 4 bases and J by 1 base; unmatched bases: 9. The V gene's germline CDR1 is LGHNA and CDR2 YNFKEQ. The CDR3 loop is CASSREAGDGSYEQYF. CDR3 DNA sequence: TGTGCCAGCAGCCGAGAAGCGGGAGATGGTTCCTACGAGCAGTACTTC.

This chain joins TRBV3-1 (or the pseudogene TRBV3-2) and TRBJ2-1, with a weak D call TRBD2 (6 bases). The CDR3 covers 16 residues. Trimming cost V 0 bases and J 2 bases, with 11 bases left between them. Germline V gene sequence: CDR1 LGHDT, CDR2 YNNKEL (reference sequence). CDR3 residues: CASSQEGVAAYNEQFF. The CDR3 DNA sequence: TGTGCCAGCAGCCAAGAGGGAGTAGCGGCCTACAATGAGCAGTTCTTC.

The chain combines TRBV15 with TRBJ1-1, with 11 bases lining up with TRBD1. CDR3 length: 15 amino acids. The germline V gene has CDR1 LNHNV and CDR2 YYDKDF (reference sequence). The V and J ends lost 4 bases and 0 bases, in that order; junction bases with no gene match: 1. The CDR3 bases are TGTGCCACCAGCACGGGACAGGGGGTGAACACTGAAGCTTTCTTT. Amino acids: CATSTGQGVNTEAFF.

The rearrangement uses TRBV19 and TRBJ2-7, with 9 positions matching TRBD1. CDR1 is LNHDA and CDR2 is SQIVND in the germline V gene (reference sequence). V trimming: 7 bases; J trimming: 5 bases; junction bases outside the gene matches: 6. CDR3 length: 13 amino acids. The CDR3 here is CASKGQGLDEQYF. The CDR3 DNA reads as TGTGCCAGTAAGGGACAGGGCCTTGACGAGCAGTACTTC.

CDR3 region: CASSPDRGLAADTQYF. In DNA, the CDR3 is TGTGCCAGCAGCCCCGACAGGGGGCTAGCGGCAGATACGCAGTATTTT. J is TRBJ2-3 and V is TRBV7-9; 10 nucleotides line up with TRBD1. CDR1 and CDR2 (germline): SEHNR, FQNEAQ (reference sequence). The trim removed 5 bases at V and 4 bases at J, leaving 9 bases unmatched. This CDR3 contains 16 residues.

The rearrangement uses TRBV5-4 and TRBJ1-1; TRBD1 matches 9 bases. The CDR3 runs 13 residues. Germline assignment: CDR1 SGHNT and CDR2 YYREEE (reference sequence). V lost 4 bases, J lost 4 bases, and 2 bases stayed unmatched. CDR3 sequence: CASSPDRGTEAFF. The CDR3 DNA sequence: TGTGCCAGCAGCCCGGACAGGGGCACTGAAGCTTTCTTT.

This sequence joins TRBV10-3 and TRBJ2-1; TRBD1 matches 8 bases. From germline, CDR1 is ENHRY and CDR2 SYGVKD. This CDR3 is built from 16 residues. J lost 0 bases, V lost 2 bases, and 3 bases had no gene match. The CDR3 reads CAISEPTGGSYNEQFF. In DNA form, the CDR3 reads TGTGCCATCAGTGAGCCCACAGGGGGCTCCTACAATGAGCAGTTCTTC.

J is TRBJ1-3 and V is TRBV18; maybe TRBD1 (5 bases). CDR1 KGHSH and CDR2 LQKENI come from the germline V gene. There are 14 residues in the CDR3. With 1 base removed from V and 9 bases from J, the gap between germline ends came to 13 bases. The CDR3 DNA reads TGTGCCAGCTCACCACGGGGCCCGCCGAGCACCATATATTTT. The encoded protein is CASSPRGPPSTIYF.

The chain uses TRBV18 and TRBJ2-1; 8 positions match TRBD1. V shed 4 bases and J 5 bases; nucleotides not matched to a gene: 10. Germline assignment: CDR1 KGHSH and CDR2 LQKENI. The CDR3 length is 16 residues. The CDR3 sequence: CASSLDRGRVDNEQFF. As DNA, the CDR3 is TGTGCCAGCTCACTCGACAGGGGAAGGGTGGACAATGAGCAGTTCTTC. Based on the CDR3 plus reference TRBV18 and TRBJ2-1, the full variable domain is NAGVMQNPRHLVRRRGQEARLRCSPMKGHSHVYWYRQLPEEGLKFMVYLQKENIIDESGMPKERFSAEFPKEGPSILRIQQVVRGDSAAYFCASSLDRGRVDNEQFFGPGTRLTVL.